This T cell receptor beta chain was sequenced during a study of cytotoxic CD8 clonotypes in ibrutinib-treated CLL. Overall study findings and caveats: Treatment saw public clonotypes, which were uncommon, either contract or stay stable.

Sequencing was performed with immunoSEQ multiplex PCR; in TCRdb, only in-frame clones are kept and a portion is missing. The sample contains roughly 100,000 clones, almost 80% of which appear only once. The germline gives CDR1 GTSNPN, CDR2 SVGIG (reference sequence). The V gene lost 3 bases and the J gene lost 0 bases, with 15 bases spanning the gap. The CDR3 loop spans 16 amino acids. Comments on this clone: Antigen unknown.

The sequencing used PBMCs, collected after 12 months of ibrutinib treatment. V and J are TRBV30 and TRBJ2-1, with D unresolved. The TCR comes from a human donor with chronic lymphocytic leukemia. CDR3 protein: CAWSGSSGSSYNEQFF. In DNA, the CDR3 is TGTGCCTGGAGCGGAAGCTCAGGAAGCTCCTACAATGAGCAGTTCTTC.